This note documents a single T cell receptor (beta chain) sequence. As yet, its antigen is unknown. The Oncomine TCR Beta short-read assay sequenced DNA from cultured CD4+ T cells. TCRdb re-called the PCR reads with MiXCR, one entry per CDR3 protein. The sample includes 4,800 or so distinct CDR3 sequences, around 80% of them seen just once. Germline V gene sequence: CDR1 KGHDR, CDR2 SFDVKD. The CDR3 has 13 amino acids. Trimming pared 8 bases from V and 0 bases from J, leaving 10 bases between. The sample originates from a study of vaccination and CD4 T cells after COVID-19. About the study: Overlapping spike peptides served as the stimulus for the cells. These peptides came from SARS-CoV-2 and from the common cold coronaviruses HCoV-NL63, HCoV-OC43 and HCoV-229E.

Treatment described: approximately 9-day PBMC culture with coronavirus spike peptide pools or control peptides (ViraFEST assay). In the ViraFEST assay, peptide-pool expansion preceded TCR sequencing of expanded clonotypes. The chain carries TRBV24-1 and TRBJ2-7; D ambiguous. The clonotype was recovered from a human donor who had recovered from COVID-19. What was sequenced was CD4+ T cells from blood, cultured in vitro. This CDR3 is CATTGLGSYEQYF. The CDR3 nucleotides read TGTGCCACCACAGGCCTAGGCTCCTACGAGCAGTACTTC.